The present entry profiles one T cell receptor (beta chain) with its context. Trimming cost V 9 bases and J 0 bases, with 10 bases left between them. The germline V gene encodes CDR1 SNHLY and CDR2 FYNNEI. The CDR3 runs to 13 residues. The sample is drawn from a study of blood T cell repertoires in COVID-19. Profiling relied on immunoSEQ multiplex PCR, and the TCRdb table lists in-frame clones only, not all of them. Here the sample spans about 150,000 clones, more than 75% being singletons. Sequencing was carried out using peripheral blood. This receptor was taken from a man younger than 35 with COVID-19, enrolled during active disease. This rearrangement joins TRBV2 to TRBJ2-3, with D perhaps matching TRBD1 (6 bases). CDR3 coding DNA: TGTGCCAGACCGGGACATAGCACAGATACGCAGTATTTT. Translating gives CARPGHSTDTQYF.